This T cell receptor (beta chain) is from a study of early T cells in non-severe SARS-CoV-2 infection. Individual cDNA molecules received unique molecular identifiers. Via MiXCR, TCRdb re-called the 5' RACE reads, giving one row per CDR3 protein. This table has about 59,000 distinct CDR3 sequences, 9.5% to 14% appearing once. This clonotype was seen ten or more times. The germline gives CDR1 DFQATT, CDR2 SNEGSKA (reference sequence). This CDR3 comprises 13 residues. V trimming: 6 bases; J trimming: 1 base; junction bases outside the gene matches: 3. The V call is TRBV20-1, the J call TRBJ1-5; 7 positions match TRBD1. The origin of this receptor is an adult who was a healthcare worker with PCR-confirmed SARS-CoV-2 infection or an uninfected control (not recorded which). The sample consisted of whole blood. The CDR3 DNA follows: TGCAGTGCAGCGACAGGGAGCAATCAGCCCCAGCATTTT. Translating gives CSAATGSNQPQHF.